This T cell receptor beta chain is drawn from a study of T cells after yellow fever vaccination. Overall study: In the case of low-cell-number fractions, SMART-Seq v4 Ultra Low Input was used for preparation. Study-level points and caveats: Although the secondary response was weaker, it peaked faster, at day 5 versus 15. Just a small share of clonotypes turned up in the CD4 compartment as well as the CD8 compartment.

A few counts support this clonotype. Its target is not known. CDR1 and CDR2 (germline): LNHDA, SQIVND (reference sequence). V lost 4 bases to trimming and J lost 1 base, with 13 bases between them. The CDR3 runs 15 residues. TCR cDNA, made by 5'RACE template switching, carried an added universal primer site and UMIs. Using its own MiXCR run on the 5' RACE reads, TCRdb lists one record per CDR3 protein. The top ten clones hold roughly 17% of a sample with 450,000 to 600,000 distinct CDR3 sequences, about a sixth of them seen once. The chain employs TRBV19 and TRBJ2-5; D is undetermined. Source: PBMCs, taken less than 6 days after the first yellow fever vaccination. This clonotype was obtained from a man in his late teens or twenties who received the YFV17D yellow fever vaccine. The CDR3 DNA is TGTGCCAGTAGTAGGGTCCCGGTCCCCCAAGAGACCCAGTACTTC. Encoded protein: CASSRVPVPQETQYF. The full variable domain, with the rest looked up from reference TRBV19 and TRBJ2-5, is DGGITQSPKYLFRKEGQNVTLSCEQNLNHDAMYWYRQDPGQGLRLIYYSQIVNDFQKGDIAEGYSVSREKKESFPLTVTSAQKNPTAFYLCASSRVPVPQETQYFGPGTRLLVL.